These 26 T cell receptor beta chains came from one sample sequenced in a study of shared clonotypes between healthy human individuals (dated by TCRdb to about 2020). Receptors were amplified or captured by the immunoSEQ multiplex PCR assay. Imported from immuneACCESS, the table was reduced by TCRdb to in-frame sequences with V and J called. These copies leave out some clones; in studies compared against another copy, an unresolved V gene accounts for under half, and the cause of the remainder is not known. The sample table shows 2.3 million or so clones, and approximately 95% are seen once. About 0.41% of the sample rests with the top ten. The sample was naive CD4+ T cells from PBMCs. Interpreted using the paper, the cell subset or site label stands for: CD45RA+ positively selected. Receptors originate from a man younger than 35 in good health. Some clones in this sample may be carry-over from other donors' samples.

This chain joins TRBV19 and TRBJ2-7; perhaps TRBD2 as D (6 bases). Germline values: CDR1 LNHDA, CDR2 SQIVND (reference sequence). V dropped 4 bases and J dropped 2 bases, with 15 bases sitting between them. CDR3 length equals 15 residues. CDR3: CASSNGLANAYEQYF. The CDR3 DNA reads as TGTGCCAGTAGTAACGGGCTAGCGAATGCCTACGAGCAGTACTTC.

CDR3 coding DNA: TGTGCCAGCAGCGTGGACAGCTCTGGGGCCAACGTCCTGACTTTC. This gives the protein CASSVDSSGANVLTF. The J gene is TRBJ2-6, the V gene TRBV7-9, with D possibly being TRBD1 (6 bases). Germline values: CDR1 SEHNR, CDR2 FQNEAQ (reference sequence). V lost 5 bases and J lost 0, with 8 bases in between. The CDR3 has 15 residues.

V and J are TRBV6-5 and TRBJ2-3; TRBD1 aligns across 9 bases. This CDR3 is 15 amino acids long. The germline gives CDR1 MNHEY, CDR2 SVGAGI. The V and J ends lost 7 bases and 6 bases, in that order; junction bases with no gene match: 11. The CDR3 DNA is TGTGCCAGCACCGCACCGAGACAGGGGGTTGATACGCAGTATTTT. Translation gives CASTAPRQGVDTQYF.

This chain connects TRBV5-6 to TRBJ1-1, with 7 bases matching TRBD1. The trim removed 3 bases at V and 0 bases at J, leaving 5 bases unmatched. The germline V gene has CDR1 SGHDT and CDR2 YYEEEE. CDR3 length equals 15 residues. The CDR3 sequence is CASSYRDRVNTEAFF. The CDR3 region has the DNA TGTGCCAGCAGCTACCGGGACAGAGTGAACACTGAAGCTTTCTTT.

The chain is built from TRBV7-2 and TRBJ2-7; weak D call: TRBD1 (6 bases). Germline assignment: CDR1 SGHTA and CDR2 FQGNSA. The CDR3 consists of 14 residues. The germline V and J ends were trimmed by 3 bases and 7 bases, with 16 bases remaining between them. CDR3 amino acids: CASSLGADEEEQYF. As DNA, the CDR3 is TGTGCCAGCAGCTTGGGGGCCGACGAAGAAGAGCAGTACTTC. Supplemented by reference TRBV7-2 and TRBJ2-7, the full variable domain reads GAGVSQSPSNKVTEKGKDVELRCDPISGHTALYWYRQSLGQGLEFLIYFQGNSAPDKSGLPSDRFSAERTGGSVSTLTIQRTQQEDSAVYLCASSLGADEEEQYFGPGTRLTVT.

Of note for this clone: The same CDR3 is also encoded by other DNA sequences in this sample. The rearrangement joins TRBV13 to TRBJ2-5, with D hard to call. Germline-derived CDR1 and CDR2 are PRHDT and FYEKMQ (reference sequence). V shed 3 bases and J shed 4 bases, with 3 bases lying between them. The CDR3 has 11 amino acids. This CDR3 reads CASSFRETQYF. The CDR3, as DNA: TGTGCCAGCAGCTTTCGAGAGACCCAGTACTTC.

The chain has TRBV9 and TRBJ2-4, with D perhaps matching TRBD2 (6 bases). The CDR3 spans 13 residues. Trimming took 2 bases from V and 7 from J, leaving 10 bases between them. Germline-derived CDR1 and CDR2 are SGDLS and YYNGEE. The CDR3 protein is CASSVWDSNIQYF. CDR3 DNA: TGTGCCAGCAGCGTTTGGGACTCTAACATTCAGTACTTC.

This chain links TRBV27 with TRBJ2-1; 10 bases agree with TRBD1. The CDR3 is made up of 16 amino acids. Trimming at V came to 5 bases and at J to 7 bases, leaving 11 bases not matched to a gene. Looked up from germline, CDR1 is MNHEY and CDR2 is SMNVEV (reference sequence). The CDR3 loop is CASSPKGTGARNEQFF. The CDR3 coding sequence is TGTGCCAGCAGTCCCAAGGGGACAGGGGCTAGGAATGAGCAGTTCTTC.

This chain connects TRBV19 to TRBJ2-3; weak D call: TRBD2 (7 bases). Per the germline V gene, CDR1 is LNHDA and CDR2 is SQIVND (reference sequence). The CDR3 has 15 amino acids. Trimming cost V 7 bases and J 3 bases, with 17 bases left between them. CDR3 nucleotide sequence: TGTGCCAGTAAACATGGGCGGGGGCGAACAGATACGCAGTATTTT. Its protein is CASKHGRGRTDTQYF. The full variable domain, its missing parts supplied by reference TRBV19 and TRBJ2-3, is DGGITQSPKYLFRKEGQNVTLSCEQNLNHDAMYWYRQDPGQGLRLIYYSQIVNDFQKGDIAEGYSVSREKKESFPLTVTSAQKNPTAFYLCASKHGRGRTDTQYFGPGTRLTVL.

This chain uses TRBV6-1 with TRBJ2-1; TRBD2 agrees at 8 bases. The CDR3 spans 19 residues. Germline CDR1 is MNHNS and CDR2 is SASEGT. V gave up 0 bases and J gave up 9 bases; unmatched junction bases: 19. The CDR3, as DNA: TGTGCCAGCAGTGAAGCGCGGGGGGCTAGCGGGCTCCTTCGGGCTGAGCAGTTCTTC. It encodes CASSEARGASGLLRAEQFF.

The CDR3 DNA follows: TGTGCCAGCAGCTTAGATACGGCAGGGGGAAACACCATATATTTT. Translating it yields CASSLDTAGGNTIYF. The chain recombines TRBV7-2 with TRBJ1-3, with D tentatively TRBD1 (5 bases). CDR1 and CDR2 from the germline V gene are SGHTA and FQGNSA. This CDR3 spans 15 amino acids. V lost 1 base to trimming and J lost 4 bases, with 11 bases between them.

The chain joins TRBV28 to TRBJ2-2, with 9 bases matching TRBD1. From germline, CDR1 is MDHEN and CDR2 SYDVKM. The CDR3 has 15 residues. V shed 4 bases and J 7 bases; nucleotides not matched to a gene: 7. The CDR3 spells CASSSNRGRHGELFF. The DNA for the CDR3 is TGTGCCAGCAGTTCAAACAGGGGGCGGCACGGGGAGCTGTTTTTT.

In regard to this clone: Other DNA sequences in this specimen translate into the identical CDR3. This sequence joins TRBV4-2 and TRBJ1-3, with D unclear. Germline V gene sequence: CDR1 LGHNA, CDR2 YNFKEQ. Trimming left V 1 base short and J 4 bases short, with 5 bases between. There are 13 residues in the CDR3. CDR3 protein: CASSQAPGNTIYF. CDR3 bases: TGTGCCAGCAGCCAAGCCCCCGGAAACACCATATATTTT.

The chain uses TRBV9 and TRBJ2-1, with 9 bases fitting TRBD1. CDR3 size: 14 residues. CDR1 and CDR2 from the germline V gene are SGDLS and YYNGEE. V lost 3 bases to trimming and J lost 6 bases; unmatched junction nucleotides: 4. The CDR3 reads CASSGGQGSNEQFF. CDR3 sequence (DNA): TGTGCCAGCAGCGGGGGACAGGGTAGCAATGAGCAGTTCTTC.

In regard to this clone: The sample has other DNA sequences that encode this CDR3 too. The chain employs TRBV7-3 and TRBJ2-7, with D maybe TRBD2 (6 bases). Deletions cut 2 bases from V and 5 bases from J, with 10 bases between. The germline V gene has CDR1 SGHTA and CDR2 FQGTGA. CDR3 size: 13 residues. As DNA, the CDR3 is TGTGCCAGCAGCTTACGGGGAGGCGACGAGCAGTACTTC. Protein sequence: CASSLRGGDEQYF.

The rearrangement joins TRBV5-6 to TRBJ2-2, with D perhaps TRBD1 (5 bases). Germline-derived CDR1 and CDR2 are SGHDT and YYEEEE. CDR3 size: 16 residues. V was cut by 1 base and J by 3 bases, with 13 bases left in between. CDR3 in DNA: TGTGCCAGCAGCTTGTTTGGGGCCGGATACACCGGGGAGCTGTTTTTT. Its translation: CASSLFGAGYTGELFF.

This clone was observed a single time. The J gene is TRBJ2-1, the V gene TRBV5-8; 8 nucleotides agree with TRBD2. V lost 0 bases, J lost 8 bases, and 10 bases stayed unmatched. CDR3 length equals 16 residues. The V gene's germline CDR1 is SGHTS and CDR2 YDEGEE. CDR3 residues: CASSLGTSGYLDEQFF. For the CDR3, the DNA is TGTGCCAGCAGCTTGGGAACTAGCGGCTACCTCGATGAGCAGTTCTTC.

Worth noting for this clone: At the DNA level, this CDR3 is encoded by other sequences in the same sample as well. This chain's CDR3 is CASSPQGLGTEAFF. The CDR3 coding sequence is TGTGCCAGCTCACCTCAGGGCCTAGGCACTGAAGCTTTCTTT. The V call is TRBV18, the J call TRBJ1-1; D is possibly TRBD1 (5 bases). This CDR3 region has 14 residues. V lost 3 bases and J lost 4, with 12 bases in between. Germline values: CDR1 KGHSH, CDR2 LQKENI.

Of note for this clone: The sample has other DNA sequences that encode this CDR3 too. The chain is built from TRBV5-1 and TRBJ1-2; a weak D match, TRBD1 (6 bases). The V gene's germline CDR1 is SGHRS and CDR2 YFSETQ. The CDR3 covers 14 residues. V lost 0 bases, J lost 8 bases, and 14 bases lay in between. CDR3 DNA sequence: TGCGCCAGCAGCTTGGCCGGCAGGGGTGACGGCTACACCTTC. This codes for CASSLAGRGDGYTF.

The genes are TRBV5-4 and TRBJ2-7; TRBD1 aligns across 8 bases. Unmatched junction bases numbered 11, after V lost 4 bases and J lost 5 bases. CDR1 SGHNT and CDR2 YYREEE come from the germline V gene (reference sequence). The CDR3 runs to 15 residues. In nucleotides, the CDR3 is TGTGCCAGCAGCCGGGGACAGGTCGGATCCAACGAGCAGTACTTC. Its translation: CASSRGQVGSNEQYF.

As concerns this clone: Other nucleotide sequences in the sample specify the same CDR3. This sequence joins TRBV6-5 and TRBJ2-7, with 8 bases matching TRBD1. The germline V gene has CDR1 MNHEY and CDR2 SVGAGI. Trimming cost V 0 bases and J 2 bases; bases outside gene matches: 3. This CDR3 region has 15 residues. This CDR3 reads CASSYSTGGPYEQYF. The DNA of the CDR3 is TGTGCCAGCAGTTACTCTACAGGGGGACCCTACGAGCAGTACTTC.

The V and J genes are TRBV28 and TRBJ2-3, with D perhaps TRBD2 (5 bases). This CDR3 has 11 amino acids. Trimming stripped 10 bases from V and 8 bases from J, with 13 bases between. Germline CDR1 is MDHEN and CDR2 is SYDVKM. The CDR3 DNA reads as TGTGCCACCGAGAATGGAGGTACGCAGTATTTT. It specifies CATENGGTQYF.

This chain links TRBV27 with TRBJ2-3; D unresolved. V shed 6 bases and J shed 3 bases, with 7 bases lying between them. The CDR3 spans 12 residues. The germline gives CDR1 MNHEY, CDR2 SMNVEV (reference sequence). CDR3 nucleotides: TGTGCCAGCAGAAGACTTACAGATACGCAGTATTTT. Translation: CASRRLTDTQYF.

The V call is TRBV5-1, the J call TRBJ2-7; D possibly matches TRBD1 or TRBD2 (6 bases each). The CDR3 runs to 15 residues. The V gene lost 0 bases and the J gene lost 1 base, with 11 bases spanning the gap. The germline CDR1 and CDR2 sequences are SGHRS and YFSETQ. This CDR3 is CASSLEGGWSYEQYF. CDR3 coding DNA: TGCGCCAGCAGCTTGGAGGGGGGTTGGTCCTACGAGCAGTACTTC. Complete variable domain (other parts from reference TRBV5-1 and TRBJ2-7): KAGVTQTPRYLIKTRGQQVTLSCSPISGHRSVSWYQQTPGQGLQFLFEYFSETQRNKGNFPGRFSGRQFSNSRSEMNVSTLELGDSALYLCASSLEGGWSYEQYFGPGTRLTVT.

This clone has a single count. This sample includes further DNA sequences coding for the same CDR3. The V gene is TRBV27, the J gene TRBJ1-3, with 10 bases lining up with TRBD1. This CDR3 has 15 residues. Germline-derived CDR1 and CDR2 are MNHEY and SMNVEV (reference sequence). V shed 3 bases, J shed 3 bases, and the junction held 2 bases outside the gene matches. CDR3 nucleotide sequence: TGTGCCAGCAGTTTGACAGGGGGCCGTGGAAACACCATATATTTT. Amino acid sequence: CASSLTGGRGNTIYF.

The chain employs TRBV2 and TRBJ2-2, with 9 bases that match TRBD1. V lost 6 bases, J lost 0 bases, and 2 bases stayed unmatched. The CDR3 has 15 residues. The germline gives CDR1 SNHLY, CDR2 FYNNEI. CDR3: CASRNRGPNTGELFF. CDR3 DNA sequence: TGTGCCAGCAGGAACAGGGGGCCGAACACCGGGGAGCTGTTTTTT.